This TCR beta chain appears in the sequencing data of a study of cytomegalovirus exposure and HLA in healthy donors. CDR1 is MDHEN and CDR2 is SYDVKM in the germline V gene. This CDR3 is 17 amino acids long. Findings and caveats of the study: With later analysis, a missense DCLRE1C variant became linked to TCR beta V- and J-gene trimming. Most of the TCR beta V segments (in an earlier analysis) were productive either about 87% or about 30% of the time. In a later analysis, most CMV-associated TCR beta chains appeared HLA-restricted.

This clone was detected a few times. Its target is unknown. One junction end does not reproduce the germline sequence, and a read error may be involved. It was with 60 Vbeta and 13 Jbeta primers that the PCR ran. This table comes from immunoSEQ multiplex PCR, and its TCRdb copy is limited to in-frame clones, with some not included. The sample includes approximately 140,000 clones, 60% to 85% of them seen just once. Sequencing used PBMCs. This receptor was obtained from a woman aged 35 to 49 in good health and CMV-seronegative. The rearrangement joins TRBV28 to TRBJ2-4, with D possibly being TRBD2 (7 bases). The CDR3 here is CASSSFGGGVIKNSQYF. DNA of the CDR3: TGTGCCAGCAGTTCTTTCGGAGGGGGGGTTATCAAAAACAGTCAGTACTTC.